Below, 18 T cell receptor beta chains from the same sample are listed, as sequenced in a study of cytomegalovirus exposure and HLA in healthy donors. Use of 60 Vbeta and 13 Jbeta primers characterized the PCR. The protocol was immunoSEQ multiplex PCR, while the TCRdb copy is restricted to in-frame clones and leaves out a portion. This table has about 130,000 clones, under 10% appearing once. Sequencing was done on a sample of PBMCs. Receptors were obtained from a woman in her forties in good health and CMV-seropositive.

This clone was recorded a few times. V is TRBV29-1 and J is TRBJ1-1; a possible D gene is TRBD1 (5 bases). Trimming took 6 bases from V and 0 from J, leaving 11 bases between them. CDR3 length: 13 residues. Germline loops: CDR1 SQVTM, CDR2 ANQGSEA. CDR3 DNA: TGCAGCGTCGGGGGACGGCTGAACACTGAAGCTTTCTTT. Residues: CSVGGRLNTEAFF.

This clone has just a few counts. This sample also contains other DNA sequences that code for the same CDR3. The rearrangement links TRBV29-1 to TRBJ1-4; 9 bases are a match to TRBD1. Germline trimming cut 5 bases from V and 7 bases from J; bases unmatched to any gene: 8. The germline CDR1 and CDR2 sequences are SQVTM and ANQGSEA. This CDR3 has 14 amino acids. CDR3 in amino acids: CSVTPGQGGEKLFF. The CDR3 DNA follows: TGCAGCGTTACACCGGGACAGGGTGGTGAAAAACTGTTTTTT.

The rearrangement links TRBV6-1 to TRBJ2-7; D possibly corresponds to TRBD1 (6 bases). The CDR3 is 15 amino acids. V shed 3 bases and J shed 5 bases, with 17 bases lying between them. CDR1 MNHNS and CDR2 SASEGT come from the germline V gene. In DNA, the CDR3 is TGTGCCAGCAGTGAGCAGGGGACACCGCCTAACGAGCAGTACTTC. This translates into CASSEQGTPPNEQYF.

This chain connects TRBV6-6 to TRBJ1-4, with TRBD1 identical over 10 bases. The CDR3 consists of 15 residues. Germline-derived CDR1 and CDR2 are MNHNY and SVGAGI (reference sequence). Trimming removed 6 bases from V and 10 bases from J; junction bases left unmatched: 11. The CDR3: CASRPSETGGGKLFF. The CDR3 DNA reads as TGTGCCAGCAGACCCTCCGAGACAGGGGGCGGAAAACTGTTTTTT.

This clone was counted between two and nine times. The chain uses TRBV6-5 and TRBJ2-2; D perhaps matches TRBD1 (6 bases). Germline CDR1 MNHEY, CDR2 SVGAGI. V was shortened by 6 bases and J by 0 bases, with 11 bases between the two germline ends. The CDR3 covers 15 residues. The CDR3 loop reads CASSKRQANTGELFF. Written as DNA, the CDR3 is TGTGCCAGCAGCAAGAGACAGGCGAACACCGGGGAGCTGTTTTTT.

This clone was seen more than once but under ten times. V gene TRBV27 combines with J gene TRBJ1-6; the D is unclear. Trimming stripped 6 bases from V and 4 bases from J, with 10 bases between. Looked up from germline, CDR1 is MNHEY and CDR2 is SMNVEV (reference sequence). The CDR3 is made up of 14 amino acids. The DNA for the CDR3 is TGTGCCAGCAGCCCACTAGGGTATAATTCACCCCTCCACTTT. Residues: CASSPLGYNSPLHF.

This clone showed up just a few times. The sample has other DNA sequences that encode this CDR3 too. The chain links TRBV6-5 to TRBJ1-4, with TRBD1 matching 8 bases. The germline V gene encodes CDR1 MNHEY and CDR2 SVGAGI. This CDR3 is 15 amino acids long. Losses at the gene ends were 6 bases for V and 0 bases for J; bases not matched to a gene: 3. CDR3 DNA sequence: TGTGCCAGCAGGACGACAGGGGCAACTAATGAAAAACTGTTTTTT. Protein: CASRTTGATNEKLFF.

This clone was recorded a few times. The rearrangement links TRBV7-8 to TRBJ1-6; possibly TRBD1 for D (6 bases). The CDR3 runs 15 residues. V gave up 1 base and J gave up 8 bases, with 12 bases separating them. Per the germline V gene, CDR1 is SGHVS and CDR2 is FQNEAQ. The CDR3 region is CASSLDITGYSPLHF. The DNA of the CDR3 is TGTGCCAGCAGCTTAGACATCACAGGGTATTCACCCCTCCACTTT.

The J gene is TRBJ2-7, the V gene TRBV19; D is possibly TRBD2 (5 bases). V dropped 2 bases and J dropped 4 bases, with 21 bases sitting between them. This CDR3 is built from 17 residues. Germline values: CDR1 LNHDA, CDR2 SQIVND (reference sequence). The CDR3 DNA reads TGTGCCAGTAGTATACGGGTCGGAGGACCCCTTGGGTACGAGCAGTACTTC. Amino acids: CASSIRVGGPLGYEQYF.

This clone was seen more than once but under ten times. The V and J genes are TRBV5-1 and TRBJ2-7; tentatively, D is TRBD1 (6 bases). V lost 0 bases, J lost 3 bases, and 13 bases lay in between. The germline gives CDR1 SGHRS, CDR2 YFSETQ. The CDR3 spans 15 residues. CDR3 sequence: CASSLEGGLDYEQYF. CDR3 nucleotide sequence: TGCGCCAGCAGCTTGGAAGGGGGTCTTGACTACGAGCAGTACTTC. The complete variable domain, with remaining parts taken from reference TRBV5-1 and TRBJ2-7, reads KAGVTQTPRYLIKTRGQQVTLSCSPISGHRSVSWYQQTPGQGLQFLFEYFSETQRNKGNFPGRFSGRQFSNSRSEMNVSTLELGDSALYLCASSLEGGLDYEQYFGPGTRLTVT.

The gene calls are TRBV10-3 and TRBJ2-2; tentative D call: TRBD1 (6 bases). The CDR3 covers 16 residues. The germline CDR1 and CDR2 sequences are ENHRY and SYGVKD. V lost 0 bases and J lost 0, with 8 bases in between. This chain's CDR3 is CAISESTGSNTGELFF. The DNA for the CDR3 is TGTGCCATCAGTGAGTCGACAGGATCGAACACCGGGGAGCTGTTTTTT.

The chain links TRBV2 to TRBJ1-5; D uncertain. Germline V CDR1 and CDR2: SNHLY, FYNNEI. V was pared by 3 bases and J by 1 base, with 13 bases between. The CDR3 is 16 residues long. The CDR3: CASSERTVGSNQPQHF. For the CDR3, the DNA is TGTGCCAGCAGTGAGAGAACAGTTGGAAGCAATCAGCCCCAGCATTTT.

The CDR3 region has the DNA TGTGCCAGCAGTACGGACAGGGGTTTTAGTAGGGGTGGCTACACCTTC. It codes for CASSTDRGFSRGGYTF. The chain combines TRBV6-7 with TRBJ1-2, with 9 nucleotides matching TRBD1. Being an ORF, TRBV6-7 has a function that is uncertain. The CDR3 is 16 amino acids. V gave up 5 bases and J gave up 7 bases; unmatched junction bases: 14.

The rearrangement links TRBV11-3 to TRBJ1-4; D unresolved. The germline V and J ends were trimmed by 0 bases and 8 bases, with 13 bases remaining between them. CDR1 is SGHNT, CDR2 YENEEA, per germline. The CDR3 totals 15 residues. CDR3 DNA sequence: TGTGCCAGCAGCTTAGACGGAGGGCTTGCGGAAAAACTGTTTTTT. Its protein product is CASSLDGGLAEKLFF.

The rearrangement uses TRBV10-3 and TRBJ1-6; TRBD1 matches 9 bases. This CDR3 region has 15 residues. CDR1 and CDR2 (germline): ENHRY, SYGVKD. J was trimmed by 10 bases and V by 4 bases; bases with no gene match: 8. CDR3 region: CAISATGQGESPLHF. The CDR3 coding sequence is TGTGCCATCAGTGCTACGGGACAGGGTGAGTCACCCCTCCACTTT.

This clone was seen a few times. This chain links TRBV14 with TRBJ2-1, with 10 bases aligning to TRBD2. The V gene's germline CDR1 is SGHDN and CDR2 FVKESK. V lost 4 bases to trimming and J lost 2 bases; unmatched junction nucleotides: 2. The CDR3 contains 15 residues. The CDR3 is CASSLGLAAYNEQFF. The CDR3 nucleotides are TGTGCCAGCAGCCTCGGACTAGCGGCCTACAATGAGCAGTTCTTC.

The table lists this clone with a few counts. CDR3 sequence (DNA): TGTGCCATCGGGGCCCTACCTGGGGCCTACGAGCAGTACTTC. This gives the protein CAIGALPGAYEQYF. This chain links TRBV10-3 with TRBJ2-7, with a tentative D call TRBD1 (5 bases). Germline V gives CDR1 ENHRY, CDR2 SYGVKD. The CDR3 totals 14 residues. Trimming pared 8 bases from V and 2 bases from J, leaving 16 bases between.

This clone turned up a few times. The V gene is TRBV10-3, the J gene TRBJ1-1; 9 bases are shared with TRBD1. V lost 6 bases and J lost 2; bases outside the gene matches: 4. The CDR3 consists of 14 residues. Germline CDR1 reads ENHRY; CDR2 reads SYGVKD. CDR3 sequence: CAISRQGDNTEAFF. In DNA form, the CDR3 reads TGTGCCATCAGCCGACAGGGGGACAACACTGAAGCTTTCTTT.